Sequencing of this T cell receptor beta chain was carried out in a study of OX40 agonist ivuxolimab in advanced cancers. Assay used: immunoSEQ multiplex PCR; TCRdb lists only in-frame clones, some missing. The sample lists approximately 69,000 clones; 60% to 85% were seen once. After removal of 0 bases from V and 7 bases from J, the junction contained 6 bases not matched to a gene. Germline V gene sequence: CDR1 SGHRS, CDR2 YFSETQ. The CDR3 sequence is 15 residues long. The sample in question was CD4+ or CD8+ T cells sorted from blood, obtained in a trial of the OX40 agonist ivuxolimab. The source of this sequence is an adult with an advanced solid tumor such as melanoma, head and neck, liver or kidney cancer. The rearrangement links TRBV5-1 to TRBJ2-1, with 8 bases matching TRBD2. CDR3 sequence (DNA): TGCGCCAGCAGCTTGGCGATAGCGGGAACTAATGAGCAGTTCTTC. Translation gives CASSLAIAGTNEQFF.